This T cell receptor (beta chain) was recorded in a study of shared clonotypes between healthy human individuals. V lost 2 bases and J 4 bases, leaving 24 bases between the germline ends. The CDR3 length is 19 residues. Germline V gene sequence: CDR1 LGHNA, CDR2 YSLEER. CD45RO negativity and positive selection for CCR7 defined naive CD8 cells, a population that excluded terminally differentiated effector memory CD45RA+ cells. Details on this clone: The target antigen is unknown.

Here immunoSEQ multiplex PCR was the method, and the copy in TCRdb shows in-frame clones only, minus some. This table has about 2.1 million clones, 93% appearing once. Whole-study results and caveats: An anticipated effect of sequencing depth on clonotype sharing among donors was recognized. Larger estimated richness was generally recorded for naive subsets relative to memory subsets.

Material for sequencing was naive CD8+ T cells from PBMCs. The clonotype was recovered from a man younger than 35 in good health. Some clones in this sample may be carry-over from other donors' samples. The rearrangement uses TRBV4-3 and TRBJ2-1; D is perhaps TRBD1 or TRBD2 (7 bases each). The CDR3 region has the DNA TGCGCCAGCAGCCAAACAGCCGGCAGGGGGGGGTCTAGGTACAATGAGCAGTTCTTC. The encoded protein is CASSQTAGRGGSRYNEQFF.